Below, 2 T cell receptor beta chains from the same sample are listed, as sequenced in a study of T cells after yellow fever vaccination. MiXCR, run by TCRdb on the 5' RACE reads, gives a single entry per CDR3 protein. The sample records some 320,000 distinct CDR3 sequences, about 10% being singletons. Sample: CD4+ T cells sorted from PBMCs, taken 5 days after the yellow fever booster vaccination. These receptors all come from a man younger than 30 who received the YFV17D yellow fever vaccine.

This clonotype was counted at least ten times. V and J are TRBV2 and TRBJ2-5; D might be TRBD2 (5 bases). The CDR3 has 12 amino acids. Trimming stripped 3 bases from V and 5 bases from J, with 7 bases between. Germline loops: CDR1 SNHLY, CDR2 FYNNEI. CDR3 protein: CASSEGGETQYF. The CDR3 DNA reads TGTGCCAGCAGTGAGGGCGGGGAGACCCAGTACTTC.

The V and J genes are TRBV19 and TRBJ2-5, with no clear D. Germline CDR1 reads LNHDA; CDR2 reads SQIVND (reference sequence). V lost 4 bases and J lost 5, with 11 bases in between. The length of the CDR3 is 13 residues. The CDR3 loop reads CASSTLEKETQYF. The DNA for the CDR3 is TGTGCCAGTAGTACCCTAGAGAAGGAGACCCAGTACTTC.